Here is one TCR beta chain with its context. Its antigen specificity is not known. Base quality data are lacking; no much larger clone is found one base away. Peripheral blood CD8+ and CD4+ T cells from healthy donors, Susac syndrome patients and multiple sclerosis patients were profiled using high-throughput TCR beta sequencing. Healthy donors were age- and sex-matched controls. CD8+ TEMRA cells were enriched by FACS, while bulk CD8+ and CD4+ T cells were purified by magnetic negative isolation. Blood was collected in EDTA tubes and processed within 24 hours, with PBMCs isolated through density gradient centrifugation. PBMCs intended for TCR sequencing were frozen in liquid nitrogen and were later thawed in a 37 degrees C water bath. The sorted or isolated CD4+, CD8+ and CD8+ TEMRA cells reached a purity of at least 90%. This sample was taken from a study of CD8 T cells in Susac syndrome (dated by TCRdb to the late 2010s). A note on the overall study: Whether CD8+ T cell activation and differentiation in Susac syndrome was antigen driven was tested using repertoire sequencing. General findings and caveats noted by the study authors: The TCR sequencing and HLA analysis was acknowledged to have included a relatively small number of individuals.

RNA was extracted using the RNeasy kit, and roughly 0.45 to 1 microgram was reverse transcribed with random hexamers. The immunoSEQ multiplex PCR assay, covering 54 Vbeta and 13 Jbeta segments, was used to amplify TCR beta CDR3 regions. PCR amplification bias was corrected by using a synthetic template baseline for primer optimization and computational correction. As for the original processing: Reads were annotated to V, D and J genes per IMGT and analyzed with immunoSEQ Analyzer, keeping only productive sequences. To calculate clonality, Shannon entropy was normalized by log2 of the number of productive unique sequences and then subtracted from one. Public and private clones were assessed among the 100 most prevalent clones of each patient and control. Susac-specific clones were defined as absent from healthy and MS cohorts, 850 to 1,300 published viral clones and other ImmuneACCESS disease sequences. TCRdb ran its own pipeline on the public reads, namely fastp trimming at Q25 and MiXCR clone calling, and kept in-frame beta chains. A single entry per CDR3 protein holds the most common genes and DNA from its merged rows. V and J calls and clone size were set by TCRdb, not the authors. The sample records approximately 130,000 distinct CDR3 sequences, approximately 94% of which are singletons. More than 0.09% of the sample is in the top ten clones.

Sequences ENHRY (CDR1) and SYGVKD (CDR2) are obtained from the germline V gene. V loses 0 bases of germline sequence and J loses 3 bases, and the interval between the two ends is 5 bases. There are 13 amino acids in the CDR3, from cysteine to phenylalanine inclusive. Only CDR3 DNA remains: 39 bases, in frame from the first base. The source is a human donor in good health. Sequencing was done on a sample of CD4+ T cells from PBMCs. Rearrangement joined TRBV10-3 to TRBJ2-5; the D gene identity is not certain. The DNA sequence follows: TGTGCCATCAGTGAGTCGGCAGAAGAGACCCAGTACTTC. This yields the protein CAISESAEETQYF.